This T cell receptor beta chain was sequenced during a study of CD8 T cells in Susac syndrome. Whole-study findings and limits: TEMRA cells and active patients showed peak Susac CD8+ clonal expansion.

There are 13 residues in the CDR3. Trimming pared 5 bases from V and 4 bases from J, leaving 11 bases between. The germline gives CDR1 LNHDA, CDR2 SQIVND (reference sequence). With random hexamers, reverse transcription was performed on roughly 0.5 to 1 ug of RNA. The immunoSEQ assay covered 54 Vbeta and 13 Jbeta segments for CDR3. MiXCR was run by TCRdb on the immunoSEQ multiplex PCR reads, yielding one entry per CDR3 protein. The sample contains around 80,000 distinct CDR3 sequences, approximately 95% of which appear only once. The count of this clonotype is one. Its antigen is not identified. The sequencing sample was made of CD8+ T cells from PBMCs. V is TRBV19 and J is TRBJ1-1, with D tentatively TRBD1 (5 bases). The sequence derives from a human donor with Susac syndrome. The CDR3, as DNA: TGTGCCAGTAGTTTGGGGAGGGGCACTGAAGCTTTCTTT. As protein: CASSLGRGTEAFF. The full variable domain, rest sourced from reference TRBV19 and TRBJ1-1, is DGGITQSPKYLFRKEGQNVTLSCEQNLNHDAMYWYRQDPGQGLRLIYYSQIVNDFQKGDIAEGYSVSREKKESFPLTVTSAQKNPTAFYLCASSLGRGTEAFFGQGTRLTVV.